This TCR beta chain originates from a study of blood T cell repertoires in COVID-19. Study context: The United States, Italy and Spain supplied acute and convalescent COVID-19 samples. T cells, B-cell-depleted T cells, or PBMCs supplied cDNA or gDNA.

In the original analysis: Scientists estimated how many nucleated cells there were by amplifying reference gene primers. The data were produced by immunoSEQ multiplex PCR, yet TCRdb's version contains in-frame clones alone and is incomplete. The DNA was the basis for D and trimming; V, J and clone size are from that table. In the table there are fewer than 250,000 clones, more than 75% of which are singletons. The germline CDR1 and CDR2 sequences are LNHNV and YYDKDF (reference sequence). Trimming cost V 0 bases and J 2 bases, with 9 bases left between them. CDR3 size: 15 residues. The J gene is TRBJ2-3, the V gene TRBV15; no clear D gene. Specimen: peripheral blood. This sequence was found in a woman aged 55 to 70 who had recovered from COVID-19. The CDR3 DNA reads as TGTGCCACCAGCAGAGAAATCCTTTCCACAGATACGCAGTATTTT. Protein: CATSREILSTDTQYF.